A selection of T cell receptor beta chains follows, all from one sample in a study of cytomegalovirus exposure and HLA in healthy donors. Profiling relied on immunoSEQ multiplex PCR, and the TCRdb table lists in-frame clones only, not all of them. Among about 120,000 clones listed, around three quarters were seen once. Sequenced: PBMCs. Receptor source: a man aged 30-40 years in good health and CMV-seropositive. Each CDR3 is given with its conserved first and last residue. D genes are given only for firm matches. Only some rows state a clone size, as once, few, many or a class for expanded clones.

d_gene: NA
abundance: NA
j_gene: TRBJ2-7
v_gene: TRBV6-5
CDR3nt: TGTGCCAGCAGTGAATTCAGGGAGCAGTACTTC
CDR3aa: CASSEFREQYF

d_gene: NA
abundance: NA
j_gene: TRBJ2-1
v_gene: TRBV5-1
CDR3nt: TGCGCCAGCAGCAGTAATCACCCGGGGGACAATGAGCAGTTCTTC
CDR3aa: CASSSNHPGDNEQFF

d_gene: NA
abundance: NA
j_gene: TRBJ2-5
v_gene: TRBV9
CDR3nt: TGTGCCAGCAGCGTAGGCCAGAAAGAGACCCAGTACTTC
CDR3aa: CASSVGQKETQYF

d_gene: TRBD2
abundance: NA
j_gene: TRBJ2-1
v_gene: TRBV11-2
CDR3nt: TGTGCCAGCAGCTTAGCTAGCGGGGAGGGCTACAATGAGCAGTTCTTC
CDR3aa: CASSLASGEGYNEQFF

d_gene: TRBD1
abundance: NA
j_gene: TRBJ2-5
v_gene: TRBV27
CDR3nt: TGTGCCAGCAGTCCGGGACAGGGGGCATCAGAGACCCAGTACTTC
CDR3aa: CASSPGQGASETQYF

d_gene: NA
abundance: NA
j_gene: TRBJ1-2
v_gene: TRBV30
CDR3nt: TGTGCCTGGACCTCGAGCTATGGCTACACCTTC
CDR3aa: CAWTSSYGYTF

d_gene: NA
abundance: NA
j_gene: TRBJ1-2
v_gene: TRBV2
CDR3nt: TGTGCCAGCAGTGATGCACGGAACTATGGCTACACCTTC
CDR3aa: CASSDARNYGYTF

d_gene: TRBD2
abundance: NA
j_gene: TRBJ2-1
v_gene: TRBV11-2
CDR3nt: TGTGCCAGCAGCTCAGTAGCGGGAGGGCTCAATGAGCAGTTCTTC
CDR3aa: CASSSVAGGLNEQFF

d_gene: NA
abundance: few
j_gene: TRBJ2-2
v_gene: TRBV11-2
CDR3nt: TGTGCCAGCAGCCCTCTAAGAAGCGGGGAGCTGTTTTTT
CDR3aa: CASSPLRSGELFF

d_gene: NA
abundance: once
j_gene: TRBJ2-2
v_gene: TRBV6-6
CDR3nt: TGTGCCAGTGGACAGGGAGGGACCGGGGAGCTGTTTTTT
CDR3aa: CASGQGGTGELFF

d_gene: NA
abundance: NA
j_gene: TRBJ1-3
v_gene: TRBV5-1
CDR3nt: TGCGCCAGCAGCTTACAGGCCGCTAGCTCTGGAAACACCATATATTTT
CDR3aa: CASSLQAASSGNTIYF

d_gene: NA
abundance: NA
j_gene: TRBJ2-2
v_gene: TRBV4-3
CDR3nt: TGCGCCAGCAGCCAGGCCGGGTTCACCGGGGAGCTGTTTTTT
CDR3aa: CASSQAGFTGELFF

d_gene: NA
abundance: once
j_gene: TRBJ2-1
v_gene: TRBV10-3
CDR3nt: TGTGCCATCAGTGAGATGGAGAATGAGCAGTTCTTC
CDR3aa: CAISEMENEQFF

d_gene: TRBD1
abundance: NA
j_gene: TRBJ2-3
v_gene: TRBV5-1
CDR3nt: TGCGCCAGCAGCTTGGAAGGTTCGGGACAGGGTGATACGCAGTATTTT
CDR3aa: CASSLEGSGQGDTQYF

d_gene: TRBD1
abundance: NA
j_gene: TRBJ1-1
v_gene: TRBV10-3
CDR3nt: TGTGCCATCAGTGAGTCCCGGCAGGGGGCGACGGAAGCTTTCTTT
CDR3aa: CAISESRQGATEAFF

d_gene: NA
abundance: NA
j_gene: TRBJ1-6
v_gene: TRBV11-3
CDR3nt: TGTGCCAGCAGCCCGGTCGGACAGATGAGCTCCTATAATTCACCCCTCCACTTT
CDR3aa: CASSPVGQMSSYNSPLHF

d_gene: NA
abundance: NA
j_gene: TRBJ2-2
v_gene: TRBV27
CDR3nt: TGTGCCAGCAGTTTGGTTCAGGGGCTAAACACCGGGGAGCTGTTTTTT
CDR3aa: CASSLVQGLNTGELFF

d_gene: NA
abundance: NA
j_gene: TRBJ1-2
v_gene: TRBV13
CDR3nt: TGTGCCAGCAGCCCTATGCTGGGGGCGAGCCATGGCTACACCTTC
CDR3aa: CASSPMLGASHGYTF

d_gene: TRBD2
abundance: NA
j_gene: TRBJ2-1
v_gene: TRBV5-1
CDR3nt: TGCGCCAGCAGCTTATTGGTAGCGGGAGAAGATGAGCAGTTCTTC
CDR3aa: CASSLLVAGEDEQFF

d_gene: NA
abundance: NA
j_gene: TRBJ1-5
v_gene: TRBV9
CDR3nt: TGTGCCAGCAGCGCCGGGGGGGGTCCCGGTCAGCCCCAGCATTTT
CDR3aa: CASSAGGGPGQPQHF

d_gene: TRBD1
abundance: NA
j_gene: TRBJ1-2
v_gene: TRBV4-1
CDR3nt: TGCGCCAGCAGCCAAGGAAAGGGACAGACTAACTATGGCTACACCTTC
CDR3aa: CASSQGKGQTNYGYTF

d_gene: TRBD1
abundance: NA
j_gene: TRBJ2-7
v_gene: TRBV18
CDR3nt: TGTGCCAGCTCACCCAGGGGACAGGTCTACGAGCAGTACTTC
CDR3aa: CASSPRGQVYEQYF

d_gene: TRBD1
abundance: NA
j_gene: TRBJ2-1
v_gene: TRBV30
CDR3nt: TGTGCCTGGGCCACAGGGGTAGTCTACAATGAGCAGTTCTTC
CDR3aa: CAWATGVVYNEQFF

d_gene: TRBD1
abundance: NA
j_gene: TRBJ1-1
v_gene: TRBV27
CDR3nt: TGTGCCAGCAGTCCAACCACAGGGGGAATTGGGAACACTGAAGCTTTCTTT
CDR3aa: CASSPTTGGIGNTEAFF

d_gene: NA
abundance: NA
j_gene: TRBJ1-2
v_gene: TRBV4-1
CDR3nt: TGCGCCAGCAGCCAAGAAGCCCCAGCAGGCCAATACTATGGCTACACCTTC
CDR3aa: CASSQEAPAGQYYGYTF

d_gene: TRBD1
abundance: NA
j_gene: TRBJ2-5
v_gene: TRBV29-1
CDR3nt: TGCAGCGTCCGGACAGGGAGCGGGGAGACCCAGTACTTC
CDR3aa: CSVRTGSGETQYF

d_gene: NA
abundance: NA
j_gene: TRBJ1-1
v_gene: TRBV2
CDR3nt: TGTGCCAGCAGTGGGGAGCGCGACACTGAAGCTTTCTTT
CDR3aa: CASSGERDTEAFF

d_gene: TRBD1
abundance: NA
j_gene: TRBJ1-4
v_gene: TRBV9
CDR3nt: TGTGCCAGCAGCTACGGACAGGGGAACGAAAAACTGTTTTTT
CDR3aa: CASSYGQGNEKLFF

d_gene: NA
abundance: once
j_gene: TRBJ2-2
v_gene: TRBV19
CDR3nt: TGTGCCAGTAGTAACTTCAAGCTTATCACCGGGGAGCTGTTTTTT
CDR3aa: CASSNFKLITGELFF

d_gene: NA
abundance: NA
j_gene: TRBJ1-2
v_gene: TRBV4-3
CDR3nt: TGCGCCAGCAGCGACAGGAGCTATGGCTACACCTTC
CDR3aa: CASSDRSYGYTF

d_gene: NA
abundance: NA
j_gene: TRBJ2-7
v_gene: TRBV27
CDR3nt: TGTGCCAGCAGTTTATCGGAGGGTTACGAGCAGTACTTC
CDR3aa: CASSLSEGYEQYF

d_gene: NA
abundance: NA
j_gene: TRBJ1-6
v_gene: TRBV4-2
CDR3nt: TGTGCCAGCAGCCCCTGGGGGCGGACATTACCGAGTCGCGAATCACCCCTCCACTTT
CDR3aa: CASSPWGRTLPSRESPLHF

d_gene: TRBD1
abundance: NA
j_gene: TRBJ1-5
v_gene: TRBV6-1
CDR3nt: TGTGCCAGCAGTGAAGCAGAGGGGGCAGGCAATCAGCCCCAGCATTTT
CDR3aa: CASSEAEGAGNQPQHF

d_gene: TRBD2
abundance: NA
j_gene: TRBJ2-1
v_gene: TRBV5-1
CDR3nt: TGCGCCAGCAGCTTGGTGCCTGCGGGGGGGCCCAATGAGCAGTTCTTC
CDR3aa: CASSLVPAGGPNEQFF

d_gene: NA
abundance: few
j_gene: TRBJ1-3
v_gene: TRBV2
CDR3nt: TGTGCCAGCAGGCTGGCGGCGGGGGCGGCTGGAAACACCATATATTTT
CDR3aa: CASRLAAGAAGNTIYF

d_gene: TRBD1
abundance: NA
j_gene: TRBJ1-1
v_gene: TRBV9
CDR3nt: TGTGCCAGCAGCGTAGGGTCGACAGGGATGAACACTGAAGCTTTCTTT
CDR3aa: CASSVGSTGMNTEAFF